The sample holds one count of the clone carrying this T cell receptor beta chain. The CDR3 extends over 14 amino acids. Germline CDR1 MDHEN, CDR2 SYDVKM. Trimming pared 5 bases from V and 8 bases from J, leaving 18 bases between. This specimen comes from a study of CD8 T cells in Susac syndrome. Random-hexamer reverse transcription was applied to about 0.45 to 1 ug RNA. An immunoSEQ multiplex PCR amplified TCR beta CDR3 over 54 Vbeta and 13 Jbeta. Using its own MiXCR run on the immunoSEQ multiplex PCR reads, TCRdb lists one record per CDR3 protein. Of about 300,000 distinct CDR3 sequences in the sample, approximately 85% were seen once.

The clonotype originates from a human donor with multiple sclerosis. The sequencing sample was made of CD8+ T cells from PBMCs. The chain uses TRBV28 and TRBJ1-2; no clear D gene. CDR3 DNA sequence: TGTGCCAGCAGTCCCACCCCAGACGGGTACGGCTACACCTTC. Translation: CASSPTPDGYGYTF.